A single sample gave rise to the 26 T cell receptor beta chains below, sequenced in a study of T-cell memory formation after mild COVID-19. Each CDR3 protein gets one entry after TCRdb re-called the 5' RACE reads with MiXCR. This sample carries a few hundred thousand distinct CDR3 sequences, about 27% of them seen once, and the ten largest clones take over 9.5%. The sequencing sample was made of PBMCs or a T cell subset sorted from them (not recorded which). The source is an adult woman who had mild COVID-19 (a few samples of this study predate the infection). Cell type and time point are not known.

This clonotype was observed a few times. The gene calls are TRBV25-1 and TRBJ1-2; TRBD1 matches 8 bases. With V trimmed by 9 bases and J by 7 bases, 10 bases remained unmatched. Germline CDR1 is MGHDK and CDR2 is SYGVNS. The CDR3 length is 13 residues. The CDR3 here is CASDTGTGSGYTF. DNA for the CDR3: TGTGCCAGTGACACCGGGACAGGCTCTGGCTACACCTTC.

The chain is built from TRBV20-1 and TRBJ2-7; 7 nucleotides agree with TRBD1. Germline V gene lookup returns CDR1 DFQATT and CDR2 SNEGSKA (reference sequence). The CDR3 totals 14 residues. The ends lost 5 bases at V and 1 base at J; junction bases unmatched: 8. This chain's CDR3 is CSADGTEESYEQYF. The CDR3 nucleotides are TGCAGTGCTGACGGGACAGAGGAGTCCTACGAGCAGTACTTC.

In its sample, this clonotype was seen a few times. This chain links TRBV24-1 with TRBJ1-5, with a tentative D call TRBD1 (6 bases). Germline lookup yields CDR1 KGHDR and CDR2 SFDVKD. CDR3 length equals 12 residues. V lost 6 bases, J lost 7 bases, and 9 bases lay in between. CDR3 sequence: CATSPGAQPQHF. The CDR3 DNA reads TGTGCCACCAGTCCGGGGGCGCAGCCCCAGCATTTT.

J is TRBJ1-2 and V is TRBV5-5; D not certain. The germline gives CDR1 SGHKS, CDR2 YYEKEE (reference sequence). The CDR3 is 16 residues long. Trimming stripped 0 bases from V and 4 bases from J, with 16 bases between. The CDR3 loop reads CASSLGWAGTSYGYTF. The DNA for the CDR3 is TGTGCCAGCAGCTTGGGGTGGGCAGGCACCAGCTATGGCTACACCTTC.

In this sample, this clonotype turned up a few times. The chain joins TRBV20-1 to TRBJ1-2; 9 nucleotides match TRBD1. The CDR3 length is 15 residues. Germline loops: CDR1 DFQATT, CDR2 SNEGSKA (reference sequence). The trim removed 5 bases at V and 4 bases at J, leaving 11 bases unmatched. The CDR3 nucleotides read TGCAGTGCTGAAGGACGGGACAGGGTTGTCTATGGCTACACCTTC. It is translated as CSAEGRDRVVYGYTF.

The chain recombines TRBV25-1 with TRBJ2-3; 9 bases match TRBD1. Germline values: CDR1 MGHDK, CDR2 SYGVNS. CDR3 length: 16 amino acids. The V segment lost 6 bases and the J segment 2 bases; nucleotides outside the gene matches: 9. The CDR3 spells CASSRTRDRATDTQYF. In nucleotides, the CDR3 is TGTGCCAGCAGCAGAACCCGGGACAGGGCCACAGATACGCAGTATTTT.

The chain combines TRBV5-1 with TRBJ2-1; possibly TRBD1 for D (6 bases). The CDR3 totals 17 residues. Trimming shortened V by 0 bases and J by 7 bases, and 20 bases separated the two germline ends. Germline CDR1 and CDR2: SGHRS and YFSETQ. CDR3 nucleotide sequence: TGCGCCAGCAGCTTGGCGCCAGGGGCCTTCCATGTTAATGAGCAGTTCTTC. Amino acids: CASSLAPGAFHVNEQFF.

V gene TRBV20-1 combines with J gene TRBJ2-3; D gene uncertain. Germline assignment: CDR1 DFQATT and CDR2 SNEGSKA (reference sequence). The CDR3 runs 13 residues. Between the trimmed V and J ends, which lost 0 bases and 6 bases, there was a span of 10 bases. The CDR3 DNA sequence: TGCAGTGCTAGAGATCACGAAAGGGATACGCAGTATTTT. The encoded protein is CSARDHERDTQYF.

This clonotype was counted only a few times. The chain joins TRBV4-1 to TRBJ1-5; 8 positions agree with TRBD1. The CDR3 runs 17 residues. Germline CDR1 reads MGHRA; CDR2 reads YSYEKL. With 0 bases clipped from V and 6 bases from J, the junction kept 10 bases outside the gene matches. The CDR3 DNA sequence: TGCGCCAGCAGCCAAGATCCAGGGCAGGGGGCTTCTCAGCCCCAGCATTTT. Translation gives CASSQDPGQGASQPQHF.

DNA for the CDR3: TGCGCCAGCAGTTACGCACTACCGAGCTCCTACAATGAGCAGTTCTTC. Translation gives CASSYALPSSYNEQFF. The chain links TRBV5-1 to TRBJ2-1; D gene ambiguous. Germline lookup yields CDR1 SGHRS and CDR2 YFSETQ. CDR3 size: 16 residues. With 5 bases removed from V and 0 bases from J, the gap between germline ends came to 15 bases.

The table lists this clonotype with a few counts. This chain connects TRBV11-1 to TRBJ2-1; the D gene is possibly TRBD2 (6 bases). Looked up from germline, CDR1 is SGHAT and CDR2 is FQDESV (reference sequence). There are 16 residues in the CDR3. V was shortened by 5 bases and J by 5 bases, with 19 bases between the two germline ends. CDR3 sequence (DNA): TGTGCCAGCAGCCCAGAGTGGCTAGCGAGGGACAATGAGCAGTTCTTC. Protein sequence: CASSPEWLARDNEQFF.

The chain joins TRBV6-5 to TRBJ2-7, with D possibly TRBD1 on 5 matching bases. The CDR3 totals 14 residues. With 6 bases removed from V and 6 bases from J, the gap between germline ends came to 18 bases. Germline V gene data show CDR1 as MNHEY and CDR2 as SVGAGI. The CDR3 DNA reads as TGTGCCAGCAGGTTAGGGTCAGGGATGGGCGAGCAGTACTTC. Protein: CASRLGSGMGEQYF.

This clonotype was detected only once. The rearrangement links TRBV30 to TRBJ2-2; 11 positions match TRBD1. Trimming at V came to 3 bases and at J to 4 bases, leaving 4 bases not matched to a gene. This CDR3 spans 15 amino acids. Per the germline V gene, CDR1 is GTSNPN and CDR2 is SVGIG (reference sequence). CDR3 region: CAWSGQGASTGELFF. CDR3 in DNA: TGTGCCTGGAGCGGACAGGGGGCGAGCACCGGGGAGCTGTTTTTT.

The rearrangement links TRBV12-3 or TRBV12-4 to TRBJ1-4; 11 bases fit TRBD1. Trimming removed 6 bases from V and 7 bases from J; junction bases left unmatched: 4. CDR3 length equals 14 residues. The CDR3 DNA reads as TGTGCCAGCAGGACCGGGACAGGGGGTGAAAAACTGTTTTTT. Encoded protein: CASRTGTGGEKLFF.

CDR3 sequence (DNA): TGTGCCAGCAGCCCAGGGACAGGGGGCGTCTACGAGCAGTACTTC. It specifies CASSPGTGGVYEQYF. V is TRBV7-9 and J is TRBJ2-7; 12 positions agree with TRBD1. Looked up from germline, CDR1 is SEHNR and CDR2 is FQNEAQ (reference sequence). The CDR3 has 15 residues. After removal of 5 bases from V and 3 bases from J, the junction contained 5 bases not matched to a gene.

This clonotype has a handful of counts. The V call is TRBV4-3, the J call TRBJ2-2; D ambiguous. This CDR3 contains 15 residues. V shed 0 bases and J shed 2 bases, with 7 bases lying between them. CDR1 is LGHNA, CDR2 YSLEER, per germline. The CDR3 nucleotides read TGCGCCAGCAGCCAAGATTACGGTAACACCGGGGAGCTGTTTTTT. Amino acids: CASSQDYGNTGELFF.

The CDR3 coding sequence is TGTGCCAGCAGCGTAGACGCGGGAGGGGGCACTGAAGCTTTCTTT. Its protein is CASSVDAGGGTEAFF. This rearrangement joins TRBV9 to TRBJ1-1; D is possibly TRBD1 (6 bases). This CDR3 contains 15 residues. The V and J ends lost 0 bases and 4 bases respectively, with 13 bases between them. Germline values: CDR1 SGDLS, CDR2 YYNGEE.

This clonotype was detected a few times. This chain connects TRBV18 to TRBJ2-7, with TRBD1 matching 7 bases. V trimming: 4 bases; J trimming: 0 bases; junction bases outside the gene matches: 6. Germline V CDR1 and CDR2: KGHSH, LQKENI. The length of the CDR3 is 15 residues. For the CDR3, the DNA is TGTGCCAGCTCACAGGGGACAGCTTCCTCCTACGAGCAGTACTTC. It translates to CASSQGTASSYEQYF.

This clonotype was detected a few times. The V call is TRBV12-3 or TRBV12-4, the J call TRBJ2-4, with 7 bases lining up with TRBD1. V lost 5 bases, J lost 0 bases, and 1 base stayed unmatched. This CDR3 contains 14 residues. This CDR3 is CASSPGGAKNIQYF. The CDR3 nucleotides read TGTGCCAGCAGTCCAGGGGGAGCCAAAAACATTCAGTACTTC.

The chain employs TRBV30 and TRBJ1-1; D remains unclear. The CDR3 covers 12 residues. Germline V CDR1 and CDR2: GTSNPN, SVGIG (reference sequence). Trimming stripped 4 bases from V and 0 bases from J, with 6 bases between. Written as DNA, the CDR3 is TGTGCCTGGACTCCTGTGAACACTGAAGCTTTCTTT. Amino acid sequence: CAWTPVNTEAFF.

This chain joins TRBV9 and TRBJ2-7, with TRBD1 matching 10 bases. From germline, CDR1 is SGDLS and CDR2 YYNGEE. The length of the CDR3 is 16 residues. V lost 2 bases and J lost 2; bases outside the gene matches: 7. CDR3 sequence: CASSVGGGQGTYEQYF. As DNA, the CDR3 is TGTGCCAGCAGCGTCGGGGGGGGACAGGGGACCTACGAGCAGTACTTC.

V is TRBV7-9 and J is TRBJ2-3; 9 bases match TRBD2. V was clipped by 1 base and J by 6 bases; unmatched bases: 5. The V gene's germline CDR1 is SEHNR and CDR2 FQNEAQ (reference sequence). The CDR3 is 15 amino acids. The CDR3 coding sequence is TGTGCCAGCAGCTTAGTGGCGGGGGGGCGTGATACGCAGTATTTT. Translating gives CASSLVAGGRDTQYF.

This clonotype was observed a few times. The chain recombines TRBV4-1 with TRBJ1-1; 10 nucleotides line up with TRBD1. This CDR3 contains 17 residues. Germline-derived CDR1 and CDR2 are MGHRA and YSYEKL. The trim removed 0 bases at V and 1 base at J, leaving 5 bases unmatched. Here the CDR3 DNA reads TGCGCCAGCAGCCAAGACAGGGGGACAGGGGCGAACACTGAAGCTTTCTTT. This gives the protein CASSQDRGTGANTEAFF.

In this sample, this clonotype turned up a few times. CDR3 region: CASSQDSGNQPQHF. CDR3 in DNA: TGCGCCAGCAGCCAAGATTCGGGGAATCAGCCCCAGCATTTT. The rearrangement joins TRBV4-3 to TRBJ1-5; no clear D gene. In germline, CDR1 is LGHNA, CDR2 YSLEER. There are 14 residues in the CDR3. Trimming took off 0 bases at V and 4 bases at J, with 7 bases between the two ends.

In its sample, this clonotype was seen a few times. The chain has TRBV18 and TRBJ2-3; 7 bases map to TRBD2. Per the germline V gene, CDR1 is KGHSH and CDR2 is LQKENI. The length of the CDR3 is 17 residues. V dropped 3 bases and J dropped 2; count of bases not matched to a gene: 11. The CDR3 DNA sequence: TGTGCCAGCTCACCTTTCGAACTAGCGACACCCACAGATACGCAGTATTTT. Amino acid sequence: CASSPFELATPTDTQYF.

This chain uses TRBV23-1 with TRBJ2-1, with 7 bases fitting TRBD2. TRBV23-1 is labeled an ORF, and its function is uncertain. The CDR3 length is 17 residues. The V segment lost 0 bases and the J segment 3 bases; nucleotides outside the gene matches: 8. In DNA form, the CDR3 reads TGCGCCAGCAGTCAATCGGCGGGGGTACCCTGCTACAATGAGCAGTTCTTC. This translates into CASSQSAGVPCYNEQFF.